This T cell receptor beta chain was profiled in a study of response to subunit inactivated influenza vaccine. Per the germline V gene, CDR1 is SGHRS and CDR2 is YFSETQ. Trimming pared 7 bases from V and 1 base from J, leaving 15 bases between. The CDR3 length is 14 residues. TCRdb recomputed calls from the RT-PCR reads with MiXCR, one row per CDR3 protein. Of around 600,000 distinct CDR3 sequences detected, around 10% appear once; the ten largest clones hold approximately 11%. The same data also contributed to another study, on T cells expressing NK-cell markers. In that study: Synthesis of TCR beta cDNA relied on 5'RACE template switching carrying UMIs. Cells sorted as CD3+CD56+NKG2C+, CD3+CD56+NKG2C- and CD3+CD56-NKG2C+ T cells supplied the TCR beta repertoires. Seven donors tested HCMV-seropositive and one tested seronegative among the eight sequenced.

V is TRBV5-1 and J is TRBJ2-7; D is unresolved. The sequence was collected from a man in his fifties or sixties who received an inactivated influenza vaccine. The material was PBMCs from blood, obtained on the day of vaccination. The CDR3 loop is CASDLGQVSYEQYF. CDR3 DNA sequence: TGCGCCAGCGACTTGGGTCAGGTTTCCTACGAGCAGTACTTC.